Sequencing of this T cell receptor beta chain was carried out in a study of CXCR3-negative and CXCR3-positive naive CD8 T cells. There are 15 residues in the CDR3. From germline, CDR1 is SGHVS and CDR2 FQNEAQ. Within the CD8+ T cell compartment, naive cells were CD45RO-CCR7+CD27+CD95-. Study-wide results and limits: Researchers reported similar TRBV-TRBJ usage in naive CXCR3-negative and CXCR3-positive cells, though memory differed. The study found more hydrophobic TRB CDR3s in CXCR3-positive naive cells than in CXCR3-negative naive cells. Surface CD5 matched across naive subsets, and TRB CDR3 properties served to infer TCR strength. Relative to memory CD8+ cells, whose diversity was much lower, both naive subsets had comparably high diversity.

On this clonotype itself: As yet, its antigen is unknown.

The authors prepared UMI-labeled TRB cDNA libraries by 5' RACE. Each CDR3 protein gets one entry in TCRdb, which reprocessed the 5' RACE reads and gives no DNA. The table lists 120,000 to 150,000 distinct CDR3 sequences. The receptor was derived from a human donor in good health. Some clones in this sample may be carry-over from other donors' samples. The rearrangement joins TRBV7-8 to TRBJ1-1; TCRdb's D call, TRBD1, is unchecked because there is no DNA. The sequenced material came from naive CXCR3+ CD8+ T cells from blood. Described subset: CD45RO-CCR7+CD27+CD95- naive CD8+ T cells expressing CXCR3 (TNR3+). The CDR3 sequence is CASSYDRGLGTEAFF. The full variable domain, with the rest looked up from reference TRBV7-8 and TRBJ1-1, is GAGVSQSPRYKVAKRGQDVALRCDPISGHVSLFWYQQALGQGPEFLTYFQNEAQLDKSGLPSDRFFAERPEGSVSTLKIQRTQQEDSAVYLCASSYDRGLGTEAFFGQGTRLTVV.